This TCR beta chain is from a study of control samples from healthy donors and cancer patients. Clones were read by immunoSEQ multiplex PCR, and TCRdb kept only the in-frame ones, dropping some. This sample yields tens of thousands of clones, of which approximately 90% are seen a single time; approximately 15% belongs to the top ten. The clonotype was recovered from a woman aged 65 to 85 in good health. The sample taken for sequencing was blood.

The CDR3 region is CASSEGPGSRETQYF. CDR3 nucleotide sequence: TGCGCCAGCAGTGAGGGCCCGGGTTCGCGGGAGACCCAGTACTTC. This chain links TRBV10-1 with TRBJ2-5; D is undetermined. Between the trimmed V and J ends, which lost 2 bases and 5 bases, there was a span of 15 bases. The germline V gene has CDR1 WNHNN and CDR2 SYGVQD (reference sequence). CDR3 size: 15 residues.